This T cell receptor beta chain derives from a study of T cell responses to AZD1222 COVID-19 vaccine. This CDR3 spans 15 amino acids. Germline V CDR1 and CDR2: LNHNV, YYDKDF (reference sequence). V was pared by 3 bases and J by 2 bases, with 14 bases between. The data were produced by immunoSEQ multiplex PCR, yet TCRdb's version contains in-frame clones alone and is incomplete. The repertoire holds around 110,000 clones, with 80% to 90% as singletons. V usage is TRBV15 and J usage is TRBJ2-7; D unresolved. Sequences were derived from peripheral blood, sampled on day 0 of MenACWY control vaccination. This receptor was taken from an adult in good health. CDR3 sequence: CATSSPWQAPYEQYF. In DNA, the CDR3 is TGTGCCACCAGCAGCCCTTGGCAAGCGCCCTACGAGCAGTACTTC.